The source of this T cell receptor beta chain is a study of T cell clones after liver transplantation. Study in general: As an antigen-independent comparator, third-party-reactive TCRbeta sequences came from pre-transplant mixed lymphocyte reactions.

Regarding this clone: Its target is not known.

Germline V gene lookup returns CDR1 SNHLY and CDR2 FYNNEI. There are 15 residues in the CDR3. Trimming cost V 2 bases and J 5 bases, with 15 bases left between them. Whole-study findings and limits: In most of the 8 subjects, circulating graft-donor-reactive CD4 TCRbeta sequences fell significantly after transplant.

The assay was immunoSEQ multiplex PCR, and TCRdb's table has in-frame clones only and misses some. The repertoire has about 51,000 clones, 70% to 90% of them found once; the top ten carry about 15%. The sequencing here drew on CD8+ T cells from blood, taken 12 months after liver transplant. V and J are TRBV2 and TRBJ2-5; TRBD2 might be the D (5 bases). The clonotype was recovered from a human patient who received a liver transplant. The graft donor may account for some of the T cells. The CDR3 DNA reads TGTGCCAGCAGTGAAAAAGCGGCATCCTCGGAGACCCAGTACTTC. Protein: CASSEKAASSETQYF.